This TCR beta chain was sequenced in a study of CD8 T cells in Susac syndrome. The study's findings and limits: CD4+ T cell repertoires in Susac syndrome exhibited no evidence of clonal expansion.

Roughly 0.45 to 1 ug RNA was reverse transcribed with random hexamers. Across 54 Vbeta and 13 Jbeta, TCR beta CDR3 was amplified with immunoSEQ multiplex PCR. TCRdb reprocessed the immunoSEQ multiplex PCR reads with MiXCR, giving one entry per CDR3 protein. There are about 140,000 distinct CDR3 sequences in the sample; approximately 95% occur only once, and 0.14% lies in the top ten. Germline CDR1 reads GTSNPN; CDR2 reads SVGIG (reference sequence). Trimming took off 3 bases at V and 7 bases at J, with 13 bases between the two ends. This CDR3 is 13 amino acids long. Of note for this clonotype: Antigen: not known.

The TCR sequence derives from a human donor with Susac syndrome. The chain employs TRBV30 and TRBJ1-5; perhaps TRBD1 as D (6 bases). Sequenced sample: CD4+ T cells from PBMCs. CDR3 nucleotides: TGTGCCTGGAGGCAGGGGCCAGGGCAGCCCCAGCATTTT. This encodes CAWRQGPGQPQHF.